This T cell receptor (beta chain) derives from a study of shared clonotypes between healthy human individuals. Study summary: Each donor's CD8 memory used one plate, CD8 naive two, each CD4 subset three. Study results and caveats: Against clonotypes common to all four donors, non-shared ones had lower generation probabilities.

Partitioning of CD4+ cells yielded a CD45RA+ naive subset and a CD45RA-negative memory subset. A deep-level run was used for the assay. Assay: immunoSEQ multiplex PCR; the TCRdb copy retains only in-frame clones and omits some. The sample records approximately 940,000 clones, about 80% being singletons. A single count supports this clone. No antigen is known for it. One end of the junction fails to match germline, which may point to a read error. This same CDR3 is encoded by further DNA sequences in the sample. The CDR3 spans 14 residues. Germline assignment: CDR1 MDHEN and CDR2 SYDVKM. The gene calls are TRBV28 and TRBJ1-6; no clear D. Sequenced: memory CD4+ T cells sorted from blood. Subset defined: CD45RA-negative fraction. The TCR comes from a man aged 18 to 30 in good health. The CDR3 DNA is TGTGCCAGCAGTTTCCCCGGGATCGATTCACCTCTCCACTTT. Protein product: CASSFPGIDSPLHF.